The entry that follows covers one T cell receptor beta chain sequence. This entry is derived from a study of blood T cell repertoires in COVID-19. Profiled with immunoSEQ multiplex PCR; TCRdb holds only in-frame clones, not every one. The table shows 62,000 or so clones, with about 90% occurring only once. The material sequenced was peripheral blood. The TCR sequence derives from a human donor in a cohort sampled during active COVID-19.

The CDR3 DNA reads TGTGCCAGCAGCCAAGGGACTACTTCCTACAATGAGCAGTTCTTC. Encoded protein: CASSQGTTSYNEQFF. The chain combines TRBV3-1 (or the pseudogene TRBV3-2) with TRBJ2-1, with D perhaps TRBD2 (6 bases). In germline, CDR1 is LGHDT, CDR2 YNNKEL (reference sequence). V lost 1 base, J lost 1 base, and 8 bases lay in between. The CDR3 spans 15 residues.